This is a list of T cell receptor beta chains from one sample in a study of blood T cell repertoires in COVID-19. Measured with immunoSEQ multiplex PCR; TCRdb has only the in-frame clones, and not every one. The table includes about 100,000 clones, around 88% detected once. The sequencing sample was made of peripheral blood. These receptor sequences come from a man older than 75 with active or convalescent COVID-19. The CDR3 runs from the conserved cysteine through the conserved F or W. D genes are given only for firm matches. The size of a clone is reported for some rows only, either as once, few or many, or as a class for expanded clones.

D gene: -
clone size: few
J gene: TRBJ2-7
V gene: TRBV30
CDR3 protein: CASSRGIYEQYF
CDR3 DNA: TGTGCCTCCTCTAGGGGAATCTACGAGCAGTACTTC

D gene: TRBD2
clone size: -
J gene: TRBJ2-1
V gene: TRBV7-2
CDR3 protein: CASGLAGTNEQFF
CDR3 DNA: TGTGCCAGCGGACTAGCGGGAACCAATGAGCAGTTCTTC

D gene: -
clone size: -
J gene: TRBJ1-1
V gene: TRBV11-2
CDR3 protein: CASSSQGGGTEAFF
CDR3 DNA: TGTGCCAGCAGCTCACAGGGCGGGGGGACTGAAGCTTTCTTT

D gene: -
clone size: -
J gene: TRBJ1-2
V gene: TRBV29-1
CDR3 protein: CSVDVYTF
CDR3 DNA: TGCAGCGTTGACGTCTACACCTTC

D gene: -
clone size: -
J gene: TRBJ2-7
V gene: TRBV7-3
CDR3 protein: CASSLTGGSSYEQYF
CDR3 DNA: TGTGCCAGCAGCTTAACTGGGGGGAGCTCCTACGAGCAGTACTTC

D gene: TRBD1
clone size: -
J gene: TRBJ1-1
V gene: TRBV9
CDR3 protein: CASTLGLQGTEAFF
CDR3 DNA: TGTGCCAGCACCTTAGGATTACAGGGGACTGAAGCTTTCTTT

D gene: TRBD2
clone size: -
J gene: TRBJ2-7
V gene: TRBV11-2
CDR3 protein: CASSPYRPSGGTIYEQYF
CDR3 DNA: TGTGCCAGCAGCCCCTATCGGCCTAGCGGGGGGACCATCTACGAGCAGTACTTC

D gene: TRBD2
clone size: -
J gene: TRBJ2-7
V gene: TRBV5-1
CDR3 protein: CASSLAGRQGAYEQYF
CDR3 DNA: TGCGCCAGCAGCTTGGCCGGGAGGCAGGGCGCCTACGAGCAGTACTTC

D gene: -
clone size: -
J gene: TRBJ1-6
V gene: TRBV4-3
CDR3 protein: CASSQEQGWNSPLHF
CDR3 DNA: TGCGCCAGCAGCCAAGAGCAGGGTTGGAATTCACCCCTCCACTTT

D gene: TRBD1
clone size: -
J gene: TRBJ1-1
V gene: TRBV7-2
CDR3 protein: CASRLGTGGTEAFF
CDR3 DNA: TGTGCCAGCAGGCTAGGAACAGGGGGCACTGAAGCTTTCTTT

D gene: TRBD2
clone size: -
J gene: TRBJ2-1
V gene: TRBV18
CDR3 protein: CASSPSGLAVQQFF
CDR3 DNA: TGTGCCAGCTCACCATCAGGACTAGCGGTGCAGCAGTTCTTC

D gene: -
clone size: -
J gene: TRBJ2-7
V gene: TRBV15
CDR3 protein: CATSRGALTVSYEQYF
CDR3 DNA: TGTGCCACCAGCAGAGGGGCTTTGACGGTTTCCTACGAGCAGTACTTC

D gene: -
clone size: -
J gene: TRBJ2-1
V gene: TRBV6-2/TRBV6-3
CDR3 protein: CASSYSSYNNEQFF
CDR3 DNA: TGTGCCAGCAGTTACTCGAGCTATAACAATGAGCAGTTCTTC

D gene: -
clone size: -
J gene: TRBJ1-4
V gene: TRBV29-1
CDR3 protein: CSVRDGDGEKLFF
CDR3 DNA: TGCAGCGTTCGTGACGGGGATGGTGAAAAACTGTTTTTT

D gene: TRBD1
clone size: -
J gene: TRBJ2-2
V gene: TRBV5-1
CDR3 protein: CASSNQQGVAGELFF
CDR3 DNA: TGCGCCAGCAGCAATCAACAGGGGGTCGCCGGGGAGCTGTTTTTT

D gene: -
clone size: once
J gene: TRBJ1-5
V gene: TRBV6-2/TRBV6-3
CDR3 protein: CASSFGAHGQPQHF
CDR3 DNA: TGTGCCAGCAGTTTTGGGGCTCACGGTCAGCCCCAGCATTTT

D gene: TRBD1
clone size: -
J gene: TRBJ1-3
V gene: TRBV24-1
CDR3 protein: CATSAGQGLGNTIYF
CDR3 DNA: TGTGCCACCAGTGCCGGACAGGGTCTTGGAAACACCATATATTTT

D gene: -
clone size: -
J gene: TRBJ2-6
V gene: TRBV10-1
CDR3 protein: CASTQWGGLGANVLTF
CDR3 DNA: TGCGCCAGCACCCAATGGGGGGGGCTGGGGGCCAACGTCCTGACTTTC

D gene: -
clone size: -
J gene: TRBJ1-3
V gene: TRBV2
CDR3 protein: CASSVDRSSGNTIYF
CDR3 DNA: TGTGCCAGCAGTGTCGACAGAAGCTCTGGAAACACCATATATTTT

D gene: TRBD2
clone size: -
J gene: TRBJ2-1
V gene: TRBV5-4
CDR3 protein: CASSLPVAGDNEQFF
CDR3 DNA: TGTGCCAGCAGCCTCCCGGTAGCGGGAGACAATGAGCAGTTCTTC